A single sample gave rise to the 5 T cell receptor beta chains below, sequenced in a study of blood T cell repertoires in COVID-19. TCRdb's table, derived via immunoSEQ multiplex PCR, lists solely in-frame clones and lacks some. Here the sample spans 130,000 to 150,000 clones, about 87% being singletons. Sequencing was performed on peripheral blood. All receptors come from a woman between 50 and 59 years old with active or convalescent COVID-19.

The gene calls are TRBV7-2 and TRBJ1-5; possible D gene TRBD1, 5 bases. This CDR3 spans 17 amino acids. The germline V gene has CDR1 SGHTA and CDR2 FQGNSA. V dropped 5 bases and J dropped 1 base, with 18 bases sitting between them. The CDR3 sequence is CASSPYRQPISNQPQHF. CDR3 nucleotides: TGTGCCAGCAGCCCTTATAGACAGCCCATCAGCAATCAGCCCCAGCATTTT.

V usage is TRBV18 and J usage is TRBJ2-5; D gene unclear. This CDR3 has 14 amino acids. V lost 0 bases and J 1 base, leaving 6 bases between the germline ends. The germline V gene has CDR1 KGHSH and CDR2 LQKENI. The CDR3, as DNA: TGTGCCAGCTCACCACCGGGCAGCCAAGAGACCCAGTACTTC. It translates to CASSPPGSQETQYF.

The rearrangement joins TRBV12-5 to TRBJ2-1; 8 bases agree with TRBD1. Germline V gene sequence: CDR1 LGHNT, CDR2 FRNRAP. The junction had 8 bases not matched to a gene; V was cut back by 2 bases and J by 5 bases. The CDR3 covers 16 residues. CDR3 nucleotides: TGTGCTAGTGGTTTGTTGTCCCCGACAGGGGACAATGAGCAGTTCTTC. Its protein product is CASGLLSPTGDNEQFF.

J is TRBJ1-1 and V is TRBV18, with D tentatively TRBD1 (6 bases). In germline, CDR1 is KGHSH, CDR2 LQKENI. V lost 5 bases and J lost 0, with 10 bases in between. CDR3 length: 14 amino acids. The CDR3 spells CASSFGQLNTEAFF. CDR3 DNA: TGTGCCAGCTCATTCGGACAGTTGAACACTGAAGCTTTCTTT.

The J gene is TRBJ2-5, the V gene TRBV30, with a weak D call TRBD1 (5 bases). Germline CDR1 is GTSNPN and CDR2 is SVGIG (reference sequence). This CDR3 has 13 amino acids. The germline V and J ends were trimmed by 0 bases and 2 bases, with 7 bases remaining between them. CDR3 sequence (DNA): TGTGCCTGGAGTGTCAAGGGGCAAGAGACCCAGTACTTC. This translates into CAWSVKGQETQYF.